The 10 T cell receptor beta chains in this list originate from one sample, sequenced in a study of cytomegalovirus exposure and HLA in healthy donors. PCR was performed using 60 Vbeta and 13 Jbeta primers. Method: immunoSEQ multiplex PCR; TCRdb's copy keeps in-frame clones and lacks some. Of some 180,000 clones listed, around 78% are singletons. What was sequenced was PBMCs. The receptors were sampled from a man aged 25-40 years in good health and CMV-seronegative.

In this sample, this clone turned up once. CDR3 nucleotide sequence: TGTGCCAGCAGCTACTTAGGGGGAGGGCCTAATGAGCAGTTCTTC. Translation gives CASSYLGGGPNEQFF. The chain couples TRBV7-3 to TRBJ2-1; possible D gene TRBD2, 7 bases. CDR3 length: 15 residues. The germline CDR1 and CDR2 sequences are SGHTA and FQGTGA. V was clipped by 4 bases and J by 7 bases, with 17 bases between them.

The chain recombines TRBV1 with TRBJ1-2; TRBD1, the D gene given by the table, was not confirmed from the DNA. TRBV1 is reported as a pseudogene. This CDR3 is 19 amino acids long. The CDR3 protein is CTSSQEGAGQIISNYGYTF. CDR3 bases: TGCACCAGCAGCCAAGAGGGGGCGGGACAGATCATTTCTAACTATGGCTACACCTTC.

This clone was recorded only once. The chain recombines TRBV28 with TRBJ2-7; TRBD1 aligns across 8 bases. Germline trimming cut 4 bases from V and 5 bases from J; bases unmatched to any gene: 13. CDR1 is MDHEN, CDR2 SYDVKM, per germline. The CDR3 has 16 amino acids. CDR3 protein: CASSSFAAGGLHEQYF. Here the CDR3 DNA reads TGTGCCAGCAGTTCTTTTGCGGCAGGGGGCCTACACGAGCAGTACTTC.

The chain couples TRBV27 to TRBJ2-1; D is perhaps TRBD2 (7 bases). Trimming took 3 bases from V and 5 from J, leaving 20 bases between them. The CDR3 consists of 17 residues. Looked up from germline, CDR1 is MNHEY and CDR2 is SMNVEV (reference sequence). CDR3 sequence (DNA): TGTGCCAGCAGTTTCCCCCCGGGGGGCGGGAAAAACAATGAGCAGTTCTTC. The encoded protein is CASSFPPGGGKNNEQFF.

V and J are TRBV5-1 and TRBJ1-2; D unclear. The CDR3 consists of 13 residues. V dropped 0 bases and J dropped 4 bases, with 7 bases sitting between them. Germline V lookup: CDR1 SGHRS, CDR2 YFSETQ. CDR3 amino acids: CASSLATGYGYTF. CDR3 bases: TGCGCCAGCAGCTTGGCCACCGGCTATGGCTACACCTTC.

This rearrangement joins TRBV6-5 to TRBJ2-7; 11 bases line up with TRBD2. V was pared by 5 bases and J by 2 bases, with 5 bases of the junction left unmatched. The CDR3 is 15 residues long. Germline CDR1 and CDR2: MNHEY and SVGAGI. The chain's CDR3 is CASSHLAGGTYEQYF. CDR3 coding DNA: TGTGCCAGCAGTCATCTAGCGGGAGGAACCTACGAGCAGTACTTC.

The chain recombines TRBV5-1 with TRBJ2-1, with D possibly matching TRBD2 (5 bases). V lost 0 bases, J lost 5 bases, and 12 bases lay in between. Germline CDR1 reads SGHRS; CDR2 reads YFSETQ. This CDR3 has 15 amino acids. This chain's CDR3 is CASSLGGSVNNEQFF. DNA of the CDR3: TGCGCCAGCAGCTTGGGCGGGTCCGTCAACAATGAGCAGTTCTTC. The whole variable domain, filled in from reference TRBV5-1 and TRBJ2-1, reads KAGVTQTPRYLIKTRGQQVTLSCSPISGHRSVSWYQQTPGQGLQFLFEYFSETQRNKGNFPGRFSGRQFSNSRSEMNVSTLELGDSALYLCASSLGGSVNNEQFFGPGTRLTVL.

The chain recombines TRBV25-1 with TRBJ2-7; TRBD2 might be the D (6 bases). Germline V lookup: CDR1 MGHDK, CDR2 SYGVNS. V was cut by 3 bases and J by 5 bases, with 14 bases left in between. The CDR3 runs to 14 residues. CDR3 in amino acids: CASSDTGGVHEQYF. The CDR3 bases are TGTGCCAGCAGTGATACCGGAGGGGTCCACGAGCAGTACTTC.

CDR3 nucleotide sequence: TGTGCCAGCAACAACCGTGACAGATCCACAGATACGCAGTATTTT. It encodes CASNNRDRSTDTQYF. The chain is built from TRBV2 and TRBJ2-3; perhaps TRBD1 as D (5 bases). CDR1 is SNHLY and CDR2 is FYNNEI in the germline V gene. V lost 7 bases to trimming and J lost 2 bases, with 16 bases between them. The length of the CDR3 is 15 residues. Filled out from reference TRBV2 and TRBJ2-3, the complete variable domain reads EPEVTQTPSHQVTQMGQEVILRCVPISNHLYFYWYRQILGQKVEFLVSFYNNEISEKSEIFDDQFSVERPDGSNFTLKIRSTKLEDSAMYFCASNNRDRSTDTQYFGPGTRLTVL.

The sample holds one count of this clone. CDR3 DNA: TGTGCCAGCAGCTTGAATAGTAATGAAGCTTTCTTT. It is translated as CASSLNSNEAFF. J is TRBJ1-1 and V is TRBV11-3; D is undetermined. The CDR3 has 12 residues. Germline lookup yields CDR1 SGHNT and CDR2 YENEEA. Trimming pared 3 bases from V and 7 bases from J, leaving 9 bases between.